This TCR beta chain was captured by sequencing in a study of blood T cell repertoires in COVID-19. At the level of the study: In each case, the material was cDNA or gDNA derived from T cells, B-cell-depleted T cells, or PBMCs.

This table comes from immunoSEQ multiplex PCR, and its TCRdb copy is limited to in-frame clones, with some not included. This sample has about 380,000 clones; approximately 89% occur once, and the top ten carry approximately 1.2%. The length of the CDR3 is 14 residues. Germline V CDR1 and CDR2: MGHRA, YSYEKL. V was pared by 0 bases and J by 1 base, with 4 bases between. Clinical history reported by participants formed the basis on which cohorts were assigned. Cohort 3 donors were reported recovered after two negative PCRs, clearance, or symptom resolution. Sequencing was done on a sample of PBMCs or T cells enriched from blood (not recorded which). The chain has TRBV4-1 and TRBJ1-5, with D unresolved. This TCR derives from a young man who had recovered from COVID-19. The CDR3, as DNA: TGCGCCAGCAGCCAAGACAGGAGCAATCAGCCCCAGCATTTT. It yields the protein CASSQDRSNQPQHF.